The entry below gives a single T cell receptor (beta chain) sequence along with its context. V was clipped by 0 bases and J by 2 bases, with 11 bases between them. CDR1 and CDR2 from the germline V gene are SGHTA and FQGNSA. This CDR3 has 16 amino acids. The sample belongs to a study of T cell changes during pregnancy in multiple sclerosis. Data came from immunoSEQ multiplex PCR; TCRdb stores just in-frame clones and leaves some out. This table holds about 43,000 clones, 90% found once. The receptor was derived from a female donor in good health, enrolled as a control in a pregnancy study. The sequenced sample was peripheral blood, obtained in the second trimester of pregnancy. This chain joins TRBV7-2 and TRBJ1-3, with a possible D match to TRBD1 (6 bases). The CDR3 region is CASSLALGGPGNTIYF. In DNA, the CDR3 is TGTGCCAGCAGCTTAGCGCTGGGGGGGCCTGGAAACACCATATATTTT.